This paragraph covers one TCR beta chain sequence. Generated by immunoSEQ multiplex PCR, the TCRdb table keeps only in-frame clones and is missing some. The table includes a few hundred thousand clones, 70% to 90% detected once. The CDR3 totals 17 residues. V lost 3 bases to trimming and J lost 3 bases; unmatched junction nucleotides: 10. Germline CDR1 SGDLS, CDR2 YYNGEE. These data originate in a study of blood T cell repertoires in COVID-19. Recovery meant two consecutive negative NP/OP PCR tests, professional clearance, or resolved symptoms. Sequencing was done on a sample of PBMCs or T cells enriched from blood (not recorded which). V is TRBV9 and J is TRBJ1-2; 11 nucleotides match TRBD1. The receptor's source is a woman between 45 and 60 years old who had recovered from COVID-19. The DNA of the CDR3 is TGTGCCAGCAGCGCCGGACAGGGGGCGGACAAGGACTATGGCTACACCTTC. It is translated as CASSAGQGADKDYGYTF.